The present entry profiles one TCR beta chain with its context. Its matching antigen is unknown. This specimen belongs to a study of shared clonotypes between healthy human individuals. This table comes from immunoSEQ multiplex PCR, and its TCRdb copy is limited to in-frame clones, with some not included. The data hold about 600,000 clones, with 95% observed a single time. Findings of the study overall: Generally, naive subsets (rather than memory subsets) showed larger estimated richness.

CD8 cells classed as naive were CD45RO-negative and positively selected for CCR7, excluding terminally differentiated effector memory CD45RA+ cells. None of the donors, who were healthy HIV-negative adults, had recently had acute infections or vaccinations. V was shortened by 1 base and J by 5 bases, with 24 bases between the two germline ends. This CDR3 spans 18 amino acids. The germline CDR1 and CDR2 sequences are SGHAT and FQDESV (reference sequence). Sequencing used naive CD8+ T cells sorted from blood. The chain joins TRBV11-1 to TRBJ2-7; D may be TRBD1 (5 bases). The clonotype originates from a woman aged 25 to 39 in good health. This chain's CDR3 is CASSLVGSLGRGTDEQYF. The DNA for the CDR3 is TGTGCCAGCAGCTTAGTGGGCTCTCTGGGAAGGGGCACAGACGAGCAGTACTTC. Full variable domain (missing parts from reference TRBV11-1 and TRBJ2-7): EAEVAQSPRYKITEKSQAVAFWCDPISGHATLYWYRQILGQGPELLVQFQDESVVDDSQLPKDRFSAERLKGVDSTLKIQPAELGDSAMYLCASSLVGSLGRGTDEQYFGPGTRLTVT.